The 14 T cell receptor beta chains reported below all come from one sample, sequenced in a study of CD8+ T cells in alopecia areata. RNA, once extracted, was reverse transcribed into cDNA for use as the sequencing template. Method: immunoSEQ multiplex PCR; TCRdb's copy keeps in-frame clones and lacks some. The sample holds 150,000 to 200,000 clones, around 60% seen once. Described treatment: oral pan-JAK inhibitor, 5-10 mg twice daily. The source material was CD4+ T cells sorted from blood, sampled at week 24, from a patient treated with tofacitinib. These receptors came from a human donor with alopecia areata.

The V and J genes are TRBV4-2 and TRBJ2-5; D is unclear. Germline CDR1 LGHNA, CDR2 YNFKEQ. V was trimmed by 0 bases and J by 5 bases, leaving 10 bases between them. The CDR3 is made up of 14 amino acids. The CDR3 here is CASSQERAGETQYF. The CDR3 DNA is TGTGCCAGCAGCCAAGAACGGGCTGGGGAGACCCAGTACTTC.

The genes are TRBV10-3 and TRBJ2-7, with D perhaps matching TRBD1 (5 bases). Germline V gene sequence: CDR1 ENHRY, CDR2 SYGVKD. V shed 11 bases and J shed 3 bases, with 20 bases lying between them. The CDR3 contains 14 residues. In DNA, the CDR3 is TGTGCCTCCTCGCCCCAGGTCCAGGGCTACGAGCAGTACTTC. Translated: CASSPQVQGYEQYF.

Concerning this clone: The germline gene is not matched at one end of the junction; a read error may be the cause. This chain joins TRBV7-7 and TRBJ1-5; D may be TRBD1 (5 bases). The CDR3 spans 14 residues. CDR1 and CDR2 from the germline V gene are SSHAT and FNYEAQ (reference sequence). Here the CDR3 reads CASSTRGGNQPQHF. The CDR3 nucleotides are TGTGCTAGCAGCACCCGGGGCGGCAATCAGCCCCAGCATTTT.

This clone was picked up one time. The chain carries TRBV5-1 and TRBJ2-7; D unresolved. The CDR3 runs 14 residues. Deletions cut 0 bases from V and 6 bases from J, with 13 bases between. The germline gives CDR1 SGHRS, CDR2 YFSETQ. CDR3 protein: CASSLAVAKGEQYF. In DNA, the CDR3 is TGCGCCAGCAGCTTGGCCGTGGCTAAAGGCGAGCAGTACTTC.

The rearrangement joins TRBV27 to TRBJ1-4; 7 bases map to TRBD1. Germline trimming cut 6 bases from V and 3 bases from J; bases unmatched to any gene: 7. CDR3 length equals 15 residues. Per the germline V gene, CDR1 is MNHEY and CDR2 is SMNVEV (reference sequence). CDR3 nucleotides: TGTGCCAGCAGCCGACAGGGTGGGGCTAATGAAAAACTGTTTTTT. It is translated as CASSRQGGANEKLFF.

This clone occurred a few times. The chain carries TRBV29-1 and TRBJ2-3; D gene ambiguous. CDR3 length: 13 residues. Trimming cost V 4 bases and J 2 bases, with 10 bases left between them. Germline CDR1 SQVTM, CDR2 ANQGSEA. The CDR3 reads CSVASLATDTQYF. The CDR3 nucleotides read TGCAGCGTTGCTTCCTTGGCCACAGATACGCAGTATTTT.

The chain uses TRBV5-5 and TRBJ2-2, with TRBD1 matching 9 bases. J lost 5 bases, V lost 4 bases, and 9 bases had no gene match. There are 16 residues in the CDR3. Germline CDR1 is SGHKS and CDR2 is YYEKEE (reference sequence). The CDR3 reads CASSKGQGVSTGELFF. CDR3 DNA sequence: TGTGCCAGCAGCAAGGGACAGGGTGTGTCTACCGGGGAGCTGTTTTTT.

This clone was counted a few times. The rearrangement joins TRBV4-1 to TRBJ2-2; the D is unclear. The CDR3 is 16 residues long. CDR1 MGHRA and CDR2 YSYEKL come from the germline V gene. V was cut by 1 base and J by 0 bases, with 9 bases left in between. CDR3 in DNA: TGCGCCAGCAGCCAAGCTGGGGAAACGAACACCGGGGAGCTGTTTTTT. It translates to CASSQAGETNTGELFF.

The chain uses TRBV5-6 and TRBJ1-1, with D uncertain. Deletions cut 4 bases from V and 7 bases from J, with 14 bases between. This CDR3 comprises 13 residues. Germline CDR1 and CDR2: SGHDT and YYEEEE. The CDR3 DNA reads as TGTGCCAGCAGCGCTTGGGCACTGGTTGAAGCTTTCTTT. Its protein is CASSAWALVEAFF.

This chain uses TRBV28 with TRBJ1-2; D might be TRBD1 (6 bases). CDR3 length: 15 amino acids. Looked up from germline, CDR1 is MDHEN and CDR2 is SYDVKM. V lost 10 bases and J lost 8, with 26 bases in between. CDR3 protein: CAISGAGISIGGYTF. The DNA for the CDR3 is TGTGCCATCTCGGGGGCAGGGATTTCCATAGGAGGCTACACCTTC.

The chain employs TRBV18 and TRBJ1-2, with no clear D. Germline loops: CDR1 KGHSH, CDR2 LQKENI. The CDR3 runs to 13 residues. V was cut by 0 bases and J by 7 bases, with 9 bases left in between. As DNA, the CDR3 is TGTGCCAGCTCACCACCGGCAAATATTGGCTACACCTTC. Protein: CASSPPANIGYTF. Full variable domain (outside the CDR3, taken from reference TRBV18 and TRBJ1-2): NAGVMQNPRHLVRRRGQEARLRCSPMKGHSHVYWYRQLPEEGLKFMVYLQKENIIDESGMPKERFSAEFPKEGPSILRIQQVVRGDSAAYFCASSPPANIGYTFGSGTRLTVV.

V and J are TRBV4-2 and TRBJ1-2; possibly TRBD1 for D (5 bases). V was cut by 0 bases and J by 7 bases, with 15 bases left in between. The germline V gene has CDR1 LGHNA and CDR2 YNFKEQ. This CDR3 has 15 residues. The CDR3: CASSQDFGTSGGYTF. As DNA, the CDR3 is TGTGCCAGCAGCCAAGATTTTGGGACGTCAGGTGGCTACACCTTC.

The CDR3 region is CASSLYGQEQGYTF. The CDR3 DNA reads as TGTGCCAGCAGTTTATACGGACAGGAACAAGGCTACACCTTC. The chain uses TRBV27 and TRBJ1-2; 7 positions agree with TRBD1. J lost 8 bases, V lost 1 base, and 7 bases had no gene match. CDR3 length: 14 amino acids. CDR1 is MNHEY, CDR2 SMNVEV, per germline (reference sequence).

The V call is TRBV10-3, the J call TRBJ1-4; D unclear. CDR3 length: 13 residues. Germline V gene data show CDR1 as ENHRY and CDR2 as SYGVKD. Deletions cut 4 bases from V and 5 bases from J, with 8 bases between. This chain's CDR3 is CAISGTENEKLFF. The CDR3, as DNA: TGTGCCATCAGTGGGACGGAAAATGAAAAACTGTTTTTT.